This TCR beta chain was captured by sequencing in a study of patients and donors after allogeneic stem cell transplantation. The V and J ends lost 3 bases and 1 base respectively, with 14 bases between them. This CDR3 has 16 residues. Germline V lookup: CDR1 SGDLS, CDR2 YYNGEE. TCRdb called the RT-PCR reads again in MiXCR, with one record for every CDR3 protein. The profile shows about 960,000 distinct CDR3 sequences, more than 15% of them singletons. V is TRBV9 and J is TRBJ2-1, with D maybe TRBD2 (5 bases). Sequencing input: blood, either unsorted or a sorted T cell fraction (not recorded which). The clonotype originates from a human donor who was either an allogeneic HSCT recipient or a stem cell or donor lymphocyte infusion donor (not recorded which). It is not recorded whose cells these are; they may come from a transplant donor. CDR3 sequence (DNA): TGTGCCAGCAGCGGGACGGGATCATTGTCCTACAATGAGCAGTTCTTC. It translates to CASSGTGSLSYNEQFF.